Detailed here is one TCR beta chain. Its antigen remains unidentified. This sample was taken from a study of T cell responses to AZD1222 COVID-19 vaccine. From germline, CDR1 is MGHRA and CDR2 YSYEKL. V was pared by 7 bases and J by 6 bases, with 16 bases between. The CDR3 loop spans 14 amino acids. TCRdb keeps only in-frame clones here, not all; method: immunoSEQ multiplex PCR. The sample holds around 120,000 clones, just under 95% seen once. Findings and caveats of the study: Targets within unmutated variant regions were reportedly found for nearly half of spike-specific TCRs.

This receptor was identified in an adult who received the AZD1222 COVID-19 vaccine. The material sequenced was peripheral blood, taken 28 days after the second AZD1222 dose. This chain joins TRBV4-1 and TRBJ2-1; D remains ambiguous. The CDR3 loop is CASNLDEGRNEQFF. CDR3 coding DNA: TGCGCCAGCAACTTAGATGAAGGTCGCAATGAGCAGTTCTTC.